The 30 T cell receptor beta chains below were found in one sample sequenced in a study of shared clonotypes between healthy human individuals. Clones were read by immunoSEQ multiplex PCR, and TCRdb kept only the in-frame ones, dropping some. The sample holds approximately 2,200,000 clones, approximately 94% seen once. CD8 cells classed as naive were CD45RO-negative and positively selected for CCR7, excluding terminally differentiated effector memory CD45RA+ cells. The sequenced sample consisted of naive CD8+ T cells from PBMCs. Receptors originate from a man aged 18 to 30 in good health. Some clones in this sample may be carry-over from other donors' samples.

The V gene is TRBV13, the J gene TRBJ2-7; 11 positions agree with TRBD2. Looked up from germline, CDR1 is PRHDT and CDR2 is FYEKMQ (reference sequence). The V segment lost 5 bases and the J segment 0 bases; nucleotides outside the gene matches: 6. This CDR3 spans 16 amino acids. CDR3 nucleotide sequence: TGTGCCAGCAGCCACGGGACTAGCGGTCACTCCTACGAGCAGTACTTC. Protein: CASSHGTSGHSYEQYF.

The chain combines TRBV6-6 with TRBJ2-1; D not certain. The germline CDR1 and CDR2 sequences are MNHNY and SVGAGI (reference sequence). Trimming shortened V by 1 base and J by 8 bases, and 15 bases separated the two germline ends. This CDR3 is 15 amino acids long. This CDR3 reads CASSYFHVGSDEQFF. DNA of the CDR3: TGTGCCAGCAGTTACTTTCACGTAGGGTCGGATGAGCAGTTCTTC.

Comment on this clone: This same CDR3 is encoded by further DNA sequences in the sample. The chain couples TRBV28 to TRBJ2-7, with a tentative D call TRBD1 (6 bases). This CDR3 is 14 amino acids long. CDR1 and CDR2 from the germline V gene are MDHEN and SYDVKM. V dropped 6 bases and J dropped 1 base, with 13 bases sitting between them. The CDR3 region has the DNA TGTGCCAGCAGCTCCCCCGGACAGTCCTACGAGCAGTACTTC. Encoded protein: CASSSPGQSYEQYF.

V is TRBV6-1 and J is TRBJ1-5, with 11 bases identical to TRBD1. The junction had 3 bases not matched to a gene; V was cut back by 4 bases and J by 7 bases. CDR3 size: 14 residues. CDR1 is MNHNS, CDR2 SASEGT, per germline. This CDR3 reads CASSGTGGRQPQHF. CDR3 nucleotide sequence: TGTGCCAGCAGTGGGACAGGGGGCCGCCAGCCCCAGCATTTT.

The V gene is TRBV28, the J gene TRBJ1-2; no reliable D call. CDR1 and CDR2 from the germline V gene are MDHEN and SYDVKM. The ends were cut back, 4 bases at V and 2 bases at J, with 14 bases in the middle. The CDR3 extends over 15 amino acids. The CDR3 region has the DNA TGTGCCAGCAGTTCCCGGACCCCACGGAACTATGGCTACACCTTC. Amino acids: CASSSRTPRNYGYTF.

This CDR3 is CASSERGIVETQYF. In DNA form, the CDR3 reads TGTGCCAGCAGTGAAAGGGGGATCGTAGAGACCCAGTACTTC. The chain couples TRBV6-1 to TRBJ2-5, with D possibly being TRBD1 (6 bases). CDR1 and CDR2 (germline): MNHNS, SASEGT. This CDR3 is 14 amino acids long. V lost 2 bases and J 4 bases, leaving 11 bases between the germline ends.

The V and J genes are TRBV2 and TRBJ2-5, with D unclear. Deletions cut 5 bases from V and 4 bases from J, with 14 bases between. Germline CDR1 SNHLY, CDR2 FYNNEI. This CDR3 region has 14 residues. CDR3: CASSYVARAETQYF. The CDR3 bases are TGTGCCAGCAGTTACGTTGCGCGCGCAGAGACCCAGTACTTC.

The chain employs TRBV28 and TRBJ1-2; 9 bases map to TRBD1. Looked up from germline, CDR1 is MDHEN and CDR2 is SYDVKM. This CDR3 is built from 15 residues. V lost 6 bases, J lost 0 bases, and 5 bases stayed unmatched. The CDR3 protein is CASSLRDRANYGYTF. In DNA, the CDR3 is TGTGCCAGCAGCCTCCGGGACAGGGCTAACTATGGCTACACCTTC.

This clone has just one count. The V and J genes are TRBV5-1 and TRBJ2-1; the match to TRBD1 covers 9 bases. V shed 0 bases, J shed 5 bases, and the junction held 3 bases outside the gene matches. This CDR3 has 15 residues. Germline V lookup: CDR1 SGHRS, CDR2 YFSETQ. This chain's CDR3 is CASSLAQGANNEQFF. The CDR3, as DNA: TGCGCCAGCAGCTTGGCACAGGGGGCGAACAATGAGCAGTTCTTC.

This clone appeared once. Other DNA sequences in the same sample also yield this CDR3. This chain joins TRBV13 and TRBJ2-1; D is uncertain. Trimming removed 0 bases from V and 9 bases from J, with 9 bases in between. The CDR3 runs to 13 residues. Germline CDR1 reads PRHDT; CDR2 reads FYEKMQ (reference sequence). The CDR3 spells CASSLGQRGEQFF. DNA of the CDR3: TGTGCCAGCAGCTTAGGGCAGCGCGGTGAGCAGTTCTTC.

V and J are TRBV7-9 and TRBJ1-1; D remains unclear. Trimming took 5 bases from V and 2 from J, leaving 12 bases between them. This CDR3 spans 14 amino acids. Per the germline V gene, CDR1 is SEHNR and CDR2 is FQNEAQ (reference sequence). The CDR3 here is CASSRLAENTEAFF. CDR3 sequence (DNA): TGTGCCAGCAGCCGACTGGCAGAAAACACTGAAGCTTTCTTT. Using reference TRBV7-9 and TRBJ1-1 for the parts outside the CDR3, the full variable domain is DTGVSQNPRHKITKRGQNVTFRCDPISEHNRLYWYRQTLGQGPEFLTYFQNEAQLEKSRLLSDRFSAERPKGSFSTLEIQRTEQGDSAMYLCASSRLAENTEAFFGQGTRLTVV.

The CDR3 loop reads CASRESSGSLYEQYF. CDR3 DNA: TGCGCCAGCAGGGAATCTAGCGGGAGTCTATACGAGCAGTACTTC. The rearrangement links TRBV5-1 to TRBJ2-7, with 10 nucleotides matching TRBD2. The CDR3 totals 15 residues. Germline lookup yields CDR1 SGHRS and CDR2 YFSETQ. V was pared by 5 bases and J by 4 bases, with 9 bases of the junction left unmatched.

This clone was seen a single time. The V gene is TRBV19, the J gene TRBJ2-3; a weak D match, TRBD1 (5 bases). The CDR3 has 12 residues. Germline CDR1 reads LNHDA; CDR2 reads SQIVND (reference sequence). Trimming removed 8 bases at V and 5 bases at J, with 11 bases between. This CDR3 reads CASLGPEDTQYF. CDR3 in DNA: TGTGCCAGTTTGGGGCCTGAAGATACGCAGTATTTT.

On this clone: Other DNA sequences in this sample translate to the same CDR3. The chain joins TRBV27 to TRBJ1-1; unclear D gene. The CDR3 extends over 11 amino acids. CDR1 and CDR2 (germline): MNHEY, SMNVEV (reference sequence). V lost 3 bases and J 6 bases, leaving 5 bases between the germline ends. The CDR3 DNA reads as TGTGCCAGCAGTTTGGGTGCTGAAGCTTTCTTT. Translating it yields CASSLGAEAFF.

The rearrangement joins TRBV5-3 to TRBJ2-3; 7 bases are a match to TRBD2. TRBV5-3 is noted as an ORF with a role that remains uncertain. This CDR3 is built from 17 residues. Germline trimming cut 4 bases from V and 0 bases from J; bases unmatched to any gene: 11. CDR3 loop: CARSPPLADASTDTQYF. The CDR3 bases are TGTGCCAGAAGCCCCCCTCTAGCGGACGCTAGCACAGATACGCAGTATTTT.

The CDR3 sequence is CASSLLRAPQETQYF. The CDR3 DNA reads TGTGCCAGCAGCTTATTGAGGGCACCCCAAGAGACCCAGTACTTC. The chain combines TRBV7-6 with TRBJ2-5, with D possibly matching TRBD2 (5 bases). V was trimmed by 2 bases and J by 1 base, leaving 11 bases between them. Germline V lookup: CDR1 SGHVS, CDR2 FNYEAQ. This CDR3 is 15 amino acids long.

This chain uses TRBV7-8 with TRBJ2-1; D is possibly TRBD2 (6 bases). Per the germline V gene, CDR1 is SGHVS and CDR2 is FQNEAQ. With 5 bases removed from V and 7 bases from J, the gap between germline ends came to 18 bases. The CDR3 is 15 amino acids. CDR3 coding DNA: TGTGCCAGCAGCCCCTCGGGGGAGTGGGAAAATGAGCAGTTCTTC. It is translated as CASSPSGEWENEQFF.

V and J are TRBV4-1 and TRBJ2-7; weak D call: TRBD1 (6 bases). The CDR3 loop spans 13 amino acids. Trimming took off 5 bases at V and 3 bases at J, with 11 bases between the two ends. CDR1 and CDR2 (germline): MGHRA, YSYEKL. CDR3 region: CASSKGGSYEQYF. DNA of the CDR3: TGCGCCAGCAGCAAAGGGGGTAGCTACGAGCAGTACTTC.

CDR3 bases: TGTGCCAGCAGCCGAAACCCAGGACAGCCGGATGGCTACACCTTC. Translated, it gives CASSRNPGQPDGYTF. V gene TRBV5-5 combines with J gene TRBJ1-2, with D perhaps matching TRBD1 (6 bases). Germline V CDR1 and CDR2: SGHKS, YYEKEE (reference sequence). This CDR3 is built from 15 residues. V dropped 4 bases and J dropped 6 bases, with 19 bases sitting between them. The complete variable domain, with remaining parts taken from reference TRBV5-5 and TRBJ1-2, reads DAGVTQSPTHLIKTRGQQVTLRCSPISGHKSVSWYQQVLGQGPQFIFQYYEKEERGRGNFPDRFSARQFPNYSSELNVNALLLGDSALYLCASSRNPGQPDGYTFGSGTRLTVV.

This rearrangement joins TRBV5-4 to TRBJ2-7, with 7 bases lining up with TRBD2. This CDR3 contains 14 residues. V lost 4 bases to trimming and J lost 0 bases; unmatched junction nucleotides: 4. Germline V gene lookup returns CDR1 SGHNT and CDR2 YYREEE (reference sequence). CDR3 amino acids: CASSRGTTSYEQYF. CDR3 sequence (DNA): TGTGCCAGCAGCCGGGGGACTACCTCCTACGAGCAGTACTTC.

This clone was detected only once. The chain carries TRBV19 and TRBJ1-5; D may be TRBD1 (5 bases). Germline V gene lookup returns CDR1 LNHDA and CDR2 SQIVND (reference sequence). Trimming took off 0 bases at V and 6 bases at J, with 12 bases between the two ends. The CDR3 sequence is 15 residues long. The CDR3 DNA is TGTGCCAGTAGTATAGATGCGGAGGGGAGTCAGCCCCAGCATTTT. It encodes CASSIDAEGSQPQHF.

The V gene is TRBV19, the J gene TRBJ1-3; D remains ambiguous. The germline gives CDR1 LNHDA, CDR2 SQIVND (reference sequence). The CDR3 consists of 15 residues. V lost 8 bases to trimming and J lost 4 bases, with 18 bases between them. The CDR3 DNA reads TGTGCCAGTGGCACAGACGACCTCGCAGGAAACACCATATATTTT. Its translation: CASGTDDLAGNTIYF. The full variable domain, its missing parts supplied by reference TRBV19 and TRBJ1-3, is DGGITQSPKYLFRKEGQNVTLSCEQNLNHDAMYWYRQDPGQGLRLIYYSQIVNDFQKGDIAEGYSVSREKKESFPLTVTSAQKNPTAFYLCASGTDDLAGNTIYFGEGSWLTVV.

This clone appeared once. The J gene is TRBJ2-5, the V gene TRBV5-1, with 12 positions matching TRBD2. V dropped 3 bases and J dropped 1; count of bases not matched to a gene: 4. The CDR3 sequence is 16 residues long. Germline V gene sequence: CDR1 SGHRS, CDR2 YFSETQ. CDR3 in amino acids: CASSYWTSGTQETQYF. The CDR3 DNA follows: TGCGCCAGCAGCTACTGGACTAGCGGGACCCAAGAGACCCAGTACTTC. The complete variable domain, with remaining parts taken from reference TRBV5-1 and TRBJ2-5, reads KAGVTQTPRYLIKTRGQQVTLSCSPISGHRSVSWYQQTPGQGLQFLFEYFSETQRNKGNFPGRFSGRQFSNSRSEMNVSTLELGDSALYLCASSYWTSGTQETQYFGPGTRLLVL.

The V call is TRBV2, the J call TRBJ2-7; 8 bases are a match to TRBD1. After removal of 4 bases from V and 1 base from J, the junction contained 6 bases not matched to a gene. This CDR3 has 15 amino acids. Germline assignment: CDR1 SNHLY and CDR2 FYNNEI. The CDR3 DNA reads TGTGCCAGCAGTGTACCGGGACAGGATTCCTACGAGCAGTACTTC. This encodes CASSVPGQDSYEQYF.

This rearrangement joins TRBV19 to TRBJ2-1, with a weak D call TRBD2 (6 bases). This CDR3 spans 14 amino acids. Germline V gene lookup returns CDR1 LNHDA and CDR2 SQIVND (reference sequence). V lost 5 bases and J 8 bases, leaving 16 bases between the germline ends. CDR3 coding DNA: TGTGCCAGTAGTCTTCGACTAGTTCCCCATGAGCAGTTCTTC. Translated, it gives CASSLRLVPHEQFF.

This chain uses TRBV11-3 with TRBJ2-3; D is uncertain. The CDR3 runs to 15 residues. Between the trimmed V and J ends, which lost 5 bases and 0 bases, there was a span of 12 bases. The V gene's germline CDR1 is SGHNT and CDR2 YENEEA. In DNA, the CDR3 is TGTGCCAGCAGCCTCGATGGTGCTAGCACAGATACGCAGTATTTT. Residues: CASSLDGASTDTQYF.

The chain uses TRBV9 and TRBJ2-3; TRBD2 is a possible D gene (6 bases). This CDR3 comprises 20 residues. V was shortened by 3 bases and J by 4 bases, with 30 bases between the two germline ends. CDR1 is SGDLS, CDR2 YYNGEE, per germline. In DNA, the CDR3 is TGTGCCAGCAGCGGGAACACAAGTAGCGGAATCCTAGATCGCGCAGATACGCAGTATTTT. This encodes CASSGNTSSGILDRADTQYF. Combining the CDR3 with reference TRBV9 and TRBJ2-3 gives the whole variable domain DSGVTQTPKHLITATGQRVTLRCSPRSGDLSVYWYQQSLDQGLQFLIQYYNGEERAKGNILERFSAQQFPDLHSELNLSSLELGDSALYFCASSGNTSSGILDRADTQYFGPGTRLTVL.

This clone came up once. The V call is TRBV6-6, the J call TRBJ1-1; D not certain. The V end lost 2 bases, the J end lost 3 bases, and 13 bases lay between the germline ends. Germline V CDR1 and CDR2: MNHNY, SVGAGI (reference sequence). The CDR3 has 15 amino acids. CDR3: CASSYLRTSDTEAFF. CDR3 DNA sequence: TGTGCCAGCAGTTACCTCCGAACAAGCGACACTGAAGCTTTCTTT.

The J gene is TRBJ1-1, the V gene TRBV28; D possibly corresponds to TRBD1 (5 bases). This CDR3 has 16 residues. V was clipped by 5 bases and J by 0 bases, with 16 bases between them. CDR1 is MDHEN, CDR2 SYDVKM, per germline. In DNA form, the CDR3 reads TGTGCCAGCAGTGGGCCGGGACGCCCTATGAACACTGAAGCTTTCTTT. Translating gives CASSGPGRPMNTEAFF.

This clone was recorded once. Within the sample, other DNA sequences also encode this same CDR3. V and J are TRBV5-6 and TRBJ2-7; D is unclear. The CDR3 runs 14 residues. Germline CDR1 and CDR2: SGHDT and YYEEEE. Trimming cost V 0 bases and J 0 bases, with 7 bases left between them. CDR3 amino acids: CASSLAVSSYEQYF. CDR3 bases: TGTGCCAGCAGCTTGGCCGTAAGCTCCTACGAGCAGTACTTC.